The 32 T cell receptor beta chains reported below all come from one sample, sequenced in a study. TCRdb reprocessed the RT-PCR reads via MiXCR and lists one record per CDR3 protein. The sample holds about 680,000 distinct CDR3 sequences, about 14% seen once. The material sequenced was memory CD4+ T cells from blood. These receptors originate from a female donor in good health, serving as a healthy control.

This clonotype occurred a few times. The genes are TRBV3-1 and TRBJ2-3; 10 nucleotides match TRBD2. This CDR3 is built from 16 residues. Germline CDR1 LGHDT, CDR2 YNNKEL (reference sequence). Trimming at V came to 1 base and at J to 4 bases, leaving 5 bases not matched to a gene. The CDR3 reads CASSQARLAGADTQYF. Written as DNA, the CDR3 is TGTGCCAGCAGCCAAGCTCGGCTAGCGGGAGCAGATACGCAGTATTTT.

In this sample, this clonotype turned up many times. The chain joins TRBV6-5 to TRBJ1-1; D possibly corresponds to TRBD1 (5 bases). Per germline, CDR1 MNHEY and CDR2 SVGAGI. Trimming took off 5 bases at V and 5 bases at J, with 9 bases between the two ends. The CDR3 has 12 amino acids. The CDR3: CASSARGTEAFF. CDR3 nucleotides: TGTGCCAGCAGTGCGAGGGGAACTGAAGCTTTCTTT.

The V gene is TRBV7-8, the J gene TRBJ1-1, with a weak D call TRBD1 (5 bases). The germline V gene has CDR1 SGHVS and CDR2 FQNEAQ. Trimming removed 1 base at V and 0 bases at J, with 15 bases between. This CDR3 contains 17 residues. The CDR3 is CASSLGSGHYLNTEAFF. CDR3 nucleotides: TGTGCCAGCAGCTTAGGATCAGGACACTACCTGAACACTGAAGCTTTCTTT.

There are many counts of this clonotype. The chain joins TRBV27 to TRBJ2-6; TRBD2 is a possible D gene (6 bases). V was trimmed by 1 base and J by 0 bases, leaving 10 bases between them. The germline V gene has CDR1 MNHEY and CDR2 SMNVEV (reference sequence). CDR3 length: 17 residues. CDR3 region: CASSLYGGGSGANVLTF. CDR3 bases: TGTGCCAGCAGTTTATATGGGGGAGGCTCTGGGGCCAACGTCCTGACTTTC.

J is TRBJ2-5 and V is TRBV2; D possibly corresponds to TRBD2 (5 bases). Per germline, CDR1 SNHLY and CDR2 FYNNEI. The CDR3 sequence is 14 residues long. Trimming removed 2 bases from V and 5 bases from J, with 12 bases in between. CDR3 region: CASSERTPEETQYF. CDR3 nucleotide sequence: TGTGCCAGCAGTGAAAGGACTCCGGAGGAGACCCAGTACTTC.

The V and J genes are TRBV9 and TRBJ2-5, with D perhaps matching TRBD1 (6 bases). There are 16 residues in the CDR3. V was clipped by 4 bases and J by 0 bases, with 16 bases between them. CDR1 is SGDLS and CDR2 is YYNGEE in the germline V gene. The CDR3 protein is CASSPRAGTHQETQYF. The CDR3 nucleotides read TGTGCCAGCAGCCCCCGAGCCGGGACACACCAAGAGACCCAGTACTTC.

This clonotype was counted at least ten times. V usage is TRBV5-1 and J usage is TRBJ2-2, with D perhaps TRBD1 (5 bases). Germline V lookup: CDR1 SGHRS, CDR2 YFSETQ. CDR3 length equals 14 residues. Trimming took off 1 base at V and 6 bases at J, with 10 bases between the two ends. CDR3 in DNA: TGCGCCAGCAGCTTGCAGGGCTCGGCCGGGGAGCTGTTTTTT. Its translation: CASSLQGSAGELFF. The complete variable domain, with remaining parts taken from reference TRBV5-1 and TRBJ2-2, reads KAGVTQTPRYLIKTRGQQVTLSCSPISGHRSVSWYQQTPGQGLQFLFEYFSETQRNKGNFPGRFSGRQFSNSRSEMNVSTLELGDSALYLCASSLQGSAGELFFGEGSRLTVL.

This clonotype has ten or more counts. V is TRBV6-5 and J is TRBJ2-4, with 8 bases lining up with TRBD1. Germline V gene lookup returns CDR1 MNHEY and CDR2 SVGAGI. J gave up 6 bases and V 6 bases, and 10 bases lay outside the gene matches. This CDR3 comprises 15 residues. As DNA, the CDR3 is TGTGCCAGCAGCCAAAGGACAGGGATCGGAAACATTCAGTACTTC. Amino acids: CASSQRTGIGNIQYF.

The chain carries TRBV6-2 or TRBV6-3 and TRBJ2-7; D unresolved. The CDR3 length is 12 residues. V gave up 6 bases and J gave up 4 bases, with 10 bases separating them. The germline V gene has CDR1 MNHEY and CDR2 SVGEGT. The CDR3: CASSTYQYEQYF. As DNA, the CDR3 is TGTGCCAGCAGCACCTATCAATACGAGCAGTACTTC.

This clonotype showed up many times. Sequence at one end of the junction differs from germline and may be a read error. The DNA for the CDR3 is TGTGCCAGCTCACCACGCATCTCCGACAATGAGCAGTTCTTC. Amino acid sequence: CASSPRISDNEQFF. The chain has TRBV18 and TRBJ2-1; D uncertain. Germline-derived CDR1 and CDR2 are KGHSH and LQKENI. The CDR3 is 14 amino acids.

This clonotype was counted only a few times. The chain uses TRBV7-2 and TRBJ1-2; D ambiguous. This CDR3 is built from 14 residues. The V end lost 1 base, the J end lost 3 bases, and 9 bases lay between the germline ends. Germline-derived CDR1 and CDR2 are SGHTA and FQGNSA. The CDR3 nucleotides are TGTGCCAGCAGCTTAGGGCAGTTTTACTATGGCTACACCTTC. This codes for CASSLGQFYYGYTF.

The sample holds many counts of this clonotype. The gene calls are TRBV29-1 and TRBJ2-5; D may be TRBD2 (5 bases). Germline CDR1 and CDR2: SQVTM and ANQGSEA. The germline V and J ends were trimmed by 4 bases and 5 bases, with 11 bases remaining between them. The CDR3 loop spans 12 amino acids. The chain's CDR3 is CSVVGGSETQYF. CDR3 coding DNA: TGCAGCGTTGTAGGAGGATCCGAGACCCAGTACTTC.

This clonotype was detected only a few times. The CDR3 reads CASSLFRGRNGELFF. Written as DNA, the CDR3 is TGTGCCAGCAGCTTATTCAGGGGGCGCAACGGGGAGCTGTTTTTT. This chain uses TRBV11-2 with TRBJ2-2; 8 nucleotides agree with TRBD1. This CDR3 has 15 residues. After removal of 2 bases from V and 7 bases from J, the junction contained 6 bases not matched to a gene. Germline V CDR1 and CDR2: SGHAT, FQNNGV. Using reference TRBV11-2 and TRBJ2-2 for the parts outside the CDR3, the full variable domain is EAGVAQSPRYKIIEKRQSVAFWCNPISGHATLYWYQQILGQGPKLLIQFQNNGVVDDSQLPKDRFSAERLKGVDSTLKIQPAKLEDSAVYLCASSLFRGRNGELFFGEGSRLTVL.

V is TRBV7-2 and J is TRBJ2-5; 10 nucleotides line up with TRBD1. The germline gives CDR1 SGHTA, CDR2 FQGNSA. V shed 6 bases, J shed 4 bases, and the junction held 8 bases outside the gene matches. The CDR3 has 15 amino acids. The DNA of the CDR3 is TGTGCCAGCAGTTACGCCGGGACAGGGGCAGAGACCCAGTACTTC. Amino acid sequence: CASSYAGTGAETQYF.

This clonotype was detected ten times or more. The rearrangement uses TRBV20-1 and TRBJ2-1, with TRBD2 identical over 8 bases. J was trimmed by 3 bases and V by 6 bases; bases with no gene match: 7. This CDR3 spans 14 amino acids. CDR1 DFQATT and CDR2 SNEGSKA come from the germline V gene (reference sequence). CDR3 sequence: CSAQTSVLYNEQFF. The CDR3 region has the DNA TGCAGTGCCCAGACTAGCGTCCTCTACAATGAGCAGTTCTTC.

This chain joins TRBV7-3 and TRBJ2-2; D is tentatively TRBD1 or TRBD2 (5 bases each). The CDR3 runs to 16 residues. Per germline, CDR1 SGHTA and CDR2 FQGTGA. Trimming removed 5 bases from V and 2 bases from J, with 15 bases in between. CDR3 in amino acids: CASSRWGTANTGELFF. Here the CDR3 DNA reads TGTGCCAGCAGCCGGTGGGGGACGGCTAACACCGGGGAGCTGTTTTTT. Complete variable domain (other parts from reference TRBV7-3 and TRBJ2-2): GAGVSQTPSNKVTEKGKYVELRCDPISGHTALYWYRQSLGQGPEFLIYFQGTGAADDSGLPNDRFFAVRPEGSVSTLKIQRTERGDSAVYLCASSRWGTANTGELFFGEGSRLTVL.

This clonotype has just a few counts. The chain is built from TRBV27 and TRBJ2-1, with D possibly TRBD2 on 6 matching bases. CDR1 and CDR2 (germline): MNHEY, SMNVEV (reference sequence). The ends were cut back, 6 bases at V and 0 bases at J, with 15 bases in the middle. The CDR3 runs to 16 residues. The CDR3 bases are TGTGCCAGCAGGGACGGCGGGGCTGGCTCCTACAATGAGCAGTTCTTC. It encodes CASRDGGAGSYNEQFF.

This clonotype came up a few times. This chain connects TRBV12-3 or TRBV12-4 to TRBJ1-6; 10 nucleotides match TRBD1. V lost 3 bases, J lost 13 bases, and 6 bases stayed unmatched. The CDR3 loop spans 14 amino acids. The CDR3 bases are TGTGCCAGCAGTTTGGGACAGGGGAGAATTCCCCTCCACTTT. Translated: CASSLGQGRIPLHF.

In its sample, this clonotype was seen many times. The chain is built from TRBV7-3 and TRBJ2-1, with D perhaps matching TRBD1 (7 bases). Trimming took 5 bases from V and 8 from J, leaving 19 bases between them. This CDR3 spans 15 amino acids. Germline V gene lookup returns CDR1 SGHTA and CDR2 FQGTGA. The CDR3: CASSPDRWGGDEQFF. The CDR3 DNA reads as TGTGCCAGCAGCCCGGACAGGTGGGGCGGGGATGAGCAGTTCTTC.

The chain has TRBV20-1 and TRBJ2-7; D remains ambiguous. Trimming removed 1 base from V and 4 bases from J, with 11 bases in between. Per the germline V gene, CDR1 is DFQATT and CDR2 is SNEGSKA (reference sequence). The CDR3 extends over 13 amino acids. CDR3 sequence: CSARARPGYEQYF. In DNA, the CDR3 is TGCAGTGCTAGAGCCAGACCGGGTTACGAGCAGTACTTC.

The rearrangement uses TRBV20-1 and TRBJ1-2; D is uncertain. The CDR3 spans 9 residues. The germline V and J ends were trimmed by 7 bases and 5 bases, with 5 bases remaining between them. Germline-derived CDR1 and CDR2 are DFQATT and SNEGSKA (reference sequence). In DNA, the CDR3 is TGCAGTGTCCAATATGGCTACACCTTC. Translating it yields CSVQYGYTF.

The V and J genes are TRBV27 and TRBJ2-7; D not resolved. Germline V gene lookup returns CDR1 MNHEY and CDR2 SMNVEV (reference sequence). The V end was cut by 3 bases, the J end by 1 base, with 10 bases between. The CDR3 spans 14 residues. CDR3 sequence reads: CASSFKPGSYEQYF. For the CDR3, the DNA is TGTGCCAGCAGTTTTAAGCCCGGTTCCTACGAGCAGTACTTC.

This clonotype was found many times. The CDR3 here is CASSLRDRGSPLHF. Here the CDR3 DNA reads TGTGCCAGCAGTTTACGAGACAGGGGATCACCCCTCCACTTT. The chain employs TRBV6-5 and TRBJ1-6; 8 positions match TRBD1. Germline trimming cut 4 bases from V and 10 bases from J; bases unmatched to any gene: 6. The germline CDR1 and CDR2 sequences are MNHEY and SVGAGI. The CDR3 runs to 14 residues.

At least ten counts were recorded for this clonotype. The gene calls are TRBV20-1 and TRBJ2-7; D unclear. The ends were cut back, 6 bases at V and 0 bases at J, with 9 bases in the middle. The CDR3 spans 12 residues. Germline loops: CDR1 DFQATT, CDR2 SNEGSKA (reference sequence). This CDR3 is CSAAWFSYEQYF. The CDR3 DNA reads as TGCAGTGCGGCGTGGTTCTCCTACGAGCAGTACTTC.

This clonotype has a handful of counts. The CDR3 region is CASSPLPTSFDEQYF. The CDR3 nucleotides are TGTGCCAGCAGCCCCCTCCCGACCTCTTTCGACGAGCAGTACTTC. The rearrangement joins TRBV5-4 to TRBJ2-7; D is uncertain. Per germline, CDR1 SGHNT and CDR2 YYREEE (reference sequence). The CDR3 contains 15 residues. Trimming took off 4 bases at V and 5 bases at J, with 19 bases between the two ends.

The chain is built from TRBV7-9 and TRBJ1-6; D is undetermined. This CDR3 contains 13 residues. CDR1 and CDR2 from the germline V gene are SEHNR and FQNEAQ (reference sequence). Between the trimmed V and J ends, which lost 8 bases and 5 bases, there was a span of 10 bases. CDR3 DNA: TGTGCCAGCGGCTCCATTGATAATTCACCCCTCCACTTT. This sequence encodes CASGSIDNSPLHF. The entire variable domain, with the rest obtained from reference TRBV7-9 and TRBJ1-6, is as follows: DTGVSQNPRHKITKRGQNVTFRCDPISEHNRLYWYRQTLGQGPEFLTYFQNEAQLEKSRLLSDRFSAERPKGSFSTLEIQRTEQGDSAMYLCASGSIDNSPLHFGNGTRLTVT.

V gene TRBV5-1 combines with J gene TRBJ2-3; 7 bases match TRBD2. The V gene end was trimmed by 0 bases and the J gene end by 3 bases; junction bases not matched to a gene: 7. Germline CDR1 reads SGHRS; CDR2 reads YFSETQ. The CDR3 totals 16 residues. The CDR3 loop is CASSLGQGLQTDTQYF. CDR3 sequence (DNA): TGCGCCAGCAGCTTGGGGCAGGGACTACAAACAGATACGCAGTATTTT.

The chain uses TRBV5-1 and TRBJ2-3; 9 bases agree with TRBD1. The CDR3 is made up of 14 amino acids. The germline CDR1 and CDR2 sequences are SGHRS and YFSETQ. CDR3 amino acids: CVTSGTGNADTQYF. DNA for the CDR3: TGCGTGACTTCCGGGACAGGGAACGCAGATACGCAGTATTTT. The full variable domain, completed using reference TRBV5-1 and TRBJ2-3, is KAGVTQTPRYLIKTRGQQVTLSCSPISGHRSVSWYQQTPGQGLQFLFEYFSETQRNKGNFPGRFSGRQFSNSRSEMNVSTLELGDSALYLCVTSGTGNADTQYFGPGTRLTVL.

V is TRBV11-3 and J is TRBJ2-3, with D possibly called TRBD1 or TRBD2 (6 bases each). Germline V gene data show CDR1 as SGHNT and CDR2 as YENEEA. This CDR3 is built from 15 residues. Trimming removed 5 bases at V and 5 bases at J, with 17 bases between. CDR3 protein: CASSPGGRQVDTQYF. In nucleotides, the CDR3 is TGTGCCAGCAGCCCCGGGGGCCGACAAGTAGATACGCAGTATTTT.

This clonotype appeared a few times. The CDR3 sequence: CATSGAVAGEWNEQFF. The CDR3 DNA follows: TGTGCCACCAGTGGAGCGGTAGCGGGGGAGTGGAATGAGCAGTTCTTC. The rearrangement uses TRBV24-1 and TRBJ2-1; 9 bases match TRBD2. The CDR3 is made up of 16 amino acids. Germline CDR1 reads KGHDR; CDR2 reads SFDVKD. V lost 5 bases to trimming and J lost 7 bases; unmatched junction nucleotides: 11.

The chain couples TRBV6-5 to TRBJ1-1; D uncertain. The CDR3 runs 13 residues. Per germline, CDR1 MNHEY and CDR2 SVGAGI. The germline V and J ends were trimmed by 6 bases and 4 bases, with 12 bases remaining between them. In DNA, the CDR3 is TGTGCCAGCAGATATATTGGGTCCACTGAAGCTTTCTTT. Its translation: CASRYIGSTEAFF.

This clonotype was detected a few times. The chain joins TRBV6-2 or TRBV6-3 to TRBJ2-7; tentative D call: TRBD1 (5 bases). The germline CDR1 and CDR2 sequences are MNHEY and SVGEGT. Trimming removed 6 bases from V and 2 bases from J, with 11 bases in between. This CDR3 spans 13 amino acids. The CDR3 nucleotides read TGTGCCAGCAGACTAAAGGGGACCTACGAGCAGTACTTC. Translation: CASRLKGTYEQYF.